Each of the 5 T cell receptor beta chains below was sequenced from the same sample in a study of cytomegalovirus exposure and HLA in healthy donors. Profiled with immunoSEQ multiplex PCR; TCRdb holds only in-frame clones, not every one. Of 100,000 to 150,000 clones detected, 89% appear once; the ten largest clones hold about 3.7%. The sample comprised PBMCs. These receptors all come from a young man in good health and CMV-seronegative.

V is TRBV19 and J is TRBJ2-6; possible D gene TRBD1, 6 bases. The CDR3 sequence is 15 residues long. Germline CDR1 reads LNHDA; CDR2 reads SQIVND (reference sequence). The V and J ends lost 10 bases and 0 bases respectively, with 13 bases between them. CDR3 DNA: TGTGCCATCCGGGACATCCACTCTGGGGCCAACGTCCTGACTTTC. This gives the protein CAIRDIHSGANVLTF.

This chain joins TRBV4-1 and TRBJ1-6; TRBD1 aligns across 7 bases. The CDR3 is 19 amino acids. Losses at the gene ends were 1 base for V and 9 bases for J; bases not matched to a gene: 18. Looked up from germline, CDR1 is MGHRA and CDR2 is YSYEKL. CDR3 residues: CASSQAGWWDEGAGSPLHF. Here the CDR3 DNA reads TGCGCCAGCAGCCAAGCCGGGTGGTGGGACGAGGGGGCGGGTTCACCCCTCCACTTT.

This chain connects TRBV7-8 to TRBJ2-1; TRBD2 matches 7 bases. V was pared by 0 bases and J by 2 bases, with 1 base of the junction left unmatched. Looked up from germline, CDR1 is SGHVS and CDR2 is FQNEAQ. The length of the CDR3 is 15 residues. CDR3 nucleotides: TGTGCCAGCAGCTTAGCCGGGACTACCTACAATGAGCAGTTCTTC. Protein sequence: CASSLAGTTYNEQFF. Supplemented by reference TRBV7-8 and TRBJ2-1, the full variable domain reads GAGVSQSPRYKVAKRGQDVALRCDPISGHVSLFWYQQALGQGPEFLTYFQNEAQLDKSGLPSDRFFAERPEGSVSTLKIQRTQQEDSAVYLCASSLAGTTYNEQFFGPGTRLTVL.

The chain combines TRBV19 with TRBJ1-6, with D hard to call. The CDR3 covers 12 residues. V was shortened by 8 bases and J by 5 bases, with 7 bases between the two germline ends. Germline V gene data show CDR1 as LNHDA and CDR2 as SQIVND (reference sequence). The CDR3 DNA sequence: TGTGCCAGTGGGCACAATAATTCACCCCTCCACTTT. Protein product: CASGHNNSPLHF.

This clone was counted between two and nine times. CDR3 amino acids: CASSLGAGAGNTIYF. Here the CDR3 DNA reads TGTGCCAGCAGCTTAGGTGCAGGCGCTGGAAACACCATATATTTT. The gene calls are TRBV7-8 and TRBJ1-3; D is unresolved. The CDR3 consists of 15 residues. V lost 1 base to trimming and J lost 2 bases, with 9 bases between them. Germline V gene data show CDR1 as SGHVS and CDR2 as FQNEAQ. Supplemented by reference TRBV7-8 and TRBJ1-3, the full variable domain reads GAGVSQSPRYKVAKRGQDVALRCDPISGHVSLFWYQQALGQGPEFLTYFQNEAQLDKSGLPSDRFFAERPEGSVSTLKIQRTQQEDSAVYLCASSLGAGAGNTIYFGEGSWLTVV.